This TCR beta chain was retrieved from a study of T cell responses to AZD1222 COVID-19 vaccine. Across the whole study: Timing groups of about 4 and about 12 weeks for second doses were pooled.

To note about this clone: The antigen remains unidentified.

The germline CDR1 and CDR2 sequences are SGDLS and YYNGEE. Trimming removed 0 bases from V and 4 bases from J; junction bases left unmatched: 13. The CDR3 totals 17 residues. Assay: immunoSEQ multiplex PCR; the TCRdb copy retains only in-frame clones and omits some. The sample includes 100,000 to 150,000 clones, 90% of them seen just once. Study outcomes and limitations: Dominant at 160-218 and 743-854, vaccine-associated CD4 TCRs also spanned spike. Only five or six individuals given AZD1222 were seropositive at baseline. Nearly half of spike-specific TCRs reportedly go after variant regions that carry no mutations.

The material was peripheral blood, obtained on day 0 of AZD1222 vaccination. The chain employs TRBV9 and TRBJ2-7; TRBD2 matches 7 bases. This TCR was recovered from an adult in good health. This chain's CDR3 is CASSVGGGRTTSYEQYF. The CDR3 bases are TGTGCCAGCAGCGTAGGGGGAGGGAGGACGACCTCTTACGAGCAGTACTTC.